The clone carrying this T cell receptor beta chain occurred a few times. This specimen comes from a study of blood T cell repertoires in COVID-19. Across the study: Whether acute or convalescent, the COVID-19 samples came from the United States, Italy and Spain. T cells, B-cell-depleted T cells, or PBMCs supplied cDNA or gDNA.

Here immunoSEQ multiplex PCR was the method, and the copy in TCRdb shows in-frame clones only, minus some. This table has more than 35,000 clones, 88% appearing once. Sequenced material: peripheral blood. This TCR derives from a human donor in a cohort sampled during active COVID-19.

The CDR3 loop reads CASSQPPSAYEQYF. For the CDR3, the DNA is TGTGCCAGCAGCCAACCGCCCTCGGCCTACGAGCAGTACTTC. This chain links TRBV14 with TRBJ2-7; D is ambiguous. The ends were cut back, 2 bases at V and 2 bases at J, with 10 bases in the middle. The CDR3 is 14 residues long. Germline-derived CDR1 and CDR2 are SGHDN and FVKESK.